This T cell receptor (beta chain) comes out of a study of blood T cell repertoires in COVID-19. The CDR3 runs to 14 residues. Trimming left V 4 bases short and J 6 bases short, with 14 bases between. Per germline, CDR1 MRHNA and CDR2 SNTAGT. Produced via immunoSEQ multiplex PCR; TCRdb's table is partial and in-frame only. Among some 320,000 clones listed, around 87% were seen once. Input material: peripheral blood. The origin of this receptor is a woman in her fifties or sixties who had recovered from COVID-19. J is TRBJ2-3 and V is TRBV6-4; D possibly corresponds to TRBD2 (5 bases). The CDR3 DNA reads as TGTGCCAGCAGTGTTCTCCCTAGCCAGGATACGCAGTATTTT. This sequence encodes CASSVLPSQDTQYF.